This T cell receptor (beta chain) was identified during a study of blood T cell repertoires in COVID-19. Study context: Acute and convalescent COVID-19 samples came from the United States, Italy and Spain. PBMCs, B-cell-depleted T cells, or T cells provided the cDNA or gDNA that made up the material.

Under the authors' procedure: Amplified reference gene primers provided the basis for estimating nucleated cell counts. Measured with immunoSEQ multiplex PCR; TCRdb has only the in-frame clones, and not every one. The V and J calls and clone size come from that table; D and trimming were worked out from the DNA. This sample yields approximately 360,000 clones, of which 89% are seen a single time; over 1% belongs to the top ten. CDR3 length equals 13 residues. Germline CDR1 MNHEY, CDR2 SMNVEV (reference sequence). Trimming removed 0 bases from V and 5 bases from J, with 7 bases in between. The sample comprised peripheral blood. The receptor was derived from a man aged 35-49 years with acute or convalescent COVID-19. The chain employs TRBV27 and TRBJ1-1; D not resolved. For the CDR3, the DNA is TGTGCCAGCAGTTTATCAGAGAGGACTGAAGCTTTCTTT. It specifies CASSLSERTEAFF.